This note documents a single T cell receptor beta chain sequence. Its antigen remains unknown. In germline, CDR1 is SEHNR, CDR2 FQNEAQ (reference sequence). Trimming took 4 bases from V and 5 from J; bases not matched to a gene: 8. This CDR3 is built from 16 residues. The sample belongs to a study of tumor-infiltrating lymphocytes in primary liver carcinoma. Whole-study context: Each of the growths was stage T1-T3 N0M0, extending roughly 4.2 to 11 cm across. Study results and caveats: Tumor region pairs shared more overlap than did tumor-adjacent and tumor-blood pairs. Bulk unsorted material prevented CD4+ and CD8+ repertoire comparison.

Alongside blood RNA obtained from unsorted whole blood, germline DNA was also extracted. Preoperatively, 3.5 to 4 milliliters of peripheral blood were collected. Starting material of 500 to 600 ng total RNA yielded TCR beta cDNA via a constant-region primer. Sequencing libraries for TCR beta derived from three nested multiplex PCR rounds that used slightly modified ARM-PCR. TRBV1-TRBV30 forward primers and a C-beta reverse primer were used in the first two PCR rounds, which each ran for nine to ten cycles. Using its own MiXCR run on the multiplex PCR reads, TCRdb lists one record per CDR3 protein. The sample lists fewer than 400,000 distinct CDR3 sequences, less than 75% seen once, with roughly 8.6% in the top ten.

The sample was peripheral blood. The receptor was derived from a man in his forties with primary liver carcinoma and hepatitis B virus infection. The chain combines TRBV7-9 with TRBJ1-4, with TRBD1 matching 9 bases. The CDR3 DNA is TGTGCCAGCAGCTCCTCCGGGACAGGGATCAATGAAAAACTGTTTTTT. Its protein product is CASSSSGTGINEKLFF.